Sequencing of this T cell receptor beta chain was carried out in a study of cytomegalovirus exposure and HLA in healthy donors. A word on this clone: Its antigen is unidentified.

Trimming pared 5 bases from V and 3 bases from J, leaving 10 bases between. There are 14 residues in the CDR3. Looked up from germline, CDR1 is LNHDA and CDR2 is SQIVND (reference sequence). Primers for the PCR totalled 60 Vbeta and 13 Jbeta. The protocol was immunoSEQ multiplex PCR, while the TCRdb copy is restricted to in-frame clones and leaves out a portion. Its clone listing holds about 130,000 clones. Overall study results and limits: The records held CMV serostatus as the only immune exposure information. Indistinguishable V segments, including TRBV6-2 and TRBV6-3, were excluded. With further analysis later on, most CMV-associated TCR beta chains appeared HLA-restricted.

This rearrangement joins TRBV19 to TRBJ2-2; D might be TRBD2 (6 bases). The receptor was isolated from a woman aged 60-70 years in good health and CMV-seronegative. The sample comprised PBMCs. CDR3 loop: CASSPGGDTGELFF. The DNA for the CDR3 is TGTGCCAGTAGTCCGGGCGGGGACACCGGGGAGCTGTTTTTT.